The 26 T cell receptor beta chains below were found in one sample sequenced in a study of tumor-infiltrating lymphocytes in primary liver carcinoma. The source of the blood RNA was unsorted whole blood, and germline DNA was extracted as well. Production of TCR beta cDNA used 500 ng total RNA together with a constant-region primer. Libraries covering TCR beta were generated through three nested multiplex PCR rounds (using a slightly modified ARM-PCR). In the first two PCR rounds, TRBV1-TRBV30 forward primers were paired with a C-beta reverse primer, and each round lasted roughly 9 cycles. One entry per CDR3 protein results from TCRdb running MiXCR on the multiplex PCR reads. Seen here are over 250,000 distinct CDR3 sequences, about three fifths observed once, and the top ten hold more than 15%. Material: peripheral blood. The receptors were sampled from a woman aged 25 to 39 with primary liver carcinoma and hepatitis B virus infection.

This clonotype has just a few counts. The gene calls are TRBV30 and TRBJ2-5, with TRBD2 matching over 11 bases. The CDR3 contains 14 residues. With V trimmed by 1 base and J by 4 bases, 2 bases remained unmatched. Per germline, CDR1 GTSNPN and CDR2 SVGIG (reference sequence). The CDR3 DNA is TGTGCCTGGAGTGAAGGACTAGCGGGAGAGACCCAGTACTTC. Translated: CAWSEGLAGETQYF. The whole variable domain, filled in from reference TRBV30 and TRBJ2-5, reads SQTIHQWPATLVQPVGSPLSLECTVEGTSNPNLYWYRQAAGRGLQLLFYSVGIGQISSEVPQNLSASRPQDRQFILSSKKLLLSDSGFYLCAWSEGLAGETQYFGPGTRLLVL.

This clonotype was seen many times. The chain employs TRBV4-1 and TRBJ2-1; perhaps TRBD2 as D (5 bases). Trimming pared 1 base from V and 6 bases from J, leaving 7 bases between. CDR1 and CDR2 from the germline V gene are MGHRA and YSYEKL. The CDR3 has 13 residues. CDR3 nucleotides: TGCGCCAGCAGCCAAGTGCTAGCCAATGAGCAGTTCTTC. Translating it yields CASSQVLANEQFF.

This clonotype appeared a few times. V is TRBV6-5 and J is TRBJ1-6; 8 nucleotides align to TRBD1. The trim removed 0 bases at V and 5 bases at J, leaving 3 bases unmatched. The CDR3 spans 16 residues. The V gene's germline CDR1 is MNHEY and CDR2 SVGAGI. The CDR3 sequence is CASSYSRTGNNSPLHF. In DNA form, the CDR3 reads TGTGCCAGCAGTTACTCGAGGACAGGGAATAATTCACCCCTCCACTTT.

About this clonotype itself: A read error is possible here, since a much larger clone lies one base away. V and J are TRBV11-2 and TRBJ2-7; 7 bases align to TRBD1. The CDR3 is made up of 15 amino acids. From germline, CDR1 is SGHAT and CDR2 FQNNGV. V was pared by 8 bases and J by 3 bases, with 13 bases of the junction left unmatched. CDR3 amino acids: CASRQNRNRGYEQYF. Here the CDR3 DNA reads TGTGCCAGCCGCCAAAACCGGAACAGGGGCTACGAGCAGTACTTC.

With respect to this clonotype: This may arise from a read error, as a much more abundant clone is one base away. The J gene is TRBJ2-1, the V gene TRBV29-1; 9 bases line up with TRBD2. V lost 4 bases and J lost 4; bases outside the gene matches: 5. The CDR3 runs 14 residues. Germline V lookup: CDR1 SQVTM, CDR2 ANQGSEA. CDR3 loop: CSVGGTSSYNEQFF. The CDR3 nucleotides are TGCAGCGTTGGAGGGACTAGCAGTTACAATGAGCAGTTCTTC.

Concerning this clonotype: Here the CDR3 omits its conserved ending phenylalanine or tryptophan, so a read error is the likely source. This chain connects TRBV4-3 to TRBJ1-2; D may be TRBD1 (6 bases). Trimming shortened V by 2 bases and J by 7 bases, and 14 bases separated the two germline ends. Germline V gene data show CDR1 as LGHNA and CDR2 as YSLEER. This CDR3 is 14 amino acids long. In DNA form, the CDR3 reads TGCGCCAGCAGCCAAAACAGGGATGGGAGTGGCTACACCTTA. It yields the protein CASSQNRDGSGYTL.

This chain uses TRBV12-3 or TRBV12-4 with TRBJ2-7, with 10 bases that match TRBD2. The CDR3 has 15 amino acids. V shed 6 bases, J shed 5 bases, and the junction held 10 bases outside the gene matches. As DNA, the CDR3 is TGTGCCAGCAGCAAAATAGCGGGAGGTCGGGACGAGCAGTACTTC. Protein: CASSKIAGGRDEQYF.

This clonotype was counted between two and nine times. One end of the junction is discordant with germline, which a read error may explain. The chain couples TRBV6-1 to TRBJ2-2; tentatively, D is TRBD1 or TRBD2 (5 bases each). The CDR3 runs to 15 residues. Germline CDR1 reads MNHNS; CDR2 reads SASEGT. This CDR3 is CASSEFEGITGEPFF. The CDR3, as DNA: TGTGCCAGCAGTGAATTTGAGGGGATCACCGGGGAGCCGTTTTTT.

V gene TRBV4-3 combines with J gene TRBJ2-1, with D hard to call. The germline V gene has CDR1 LGHNA and CDR2 YSLEER. The CDR3 sequence is 14 residues long. Deletions cut 0 bases from V and 5 bases from J, with 8 bases between. DNA of the CDR3: TGCGCCAGCAGCCAAGATAAGGCAAACAATGAGCAGTTCTTC. It translates to CASSQDKANNEQFF.

As for this clonotype: One junction end does not reproduce the germline sequence, and a read error may be involved. The chain couples TRBV7-9 to TRBJ2-1; TRBD2 agrees at 10 bases. Germline lookup yields CDR1 SEHNR and CDR2 FQNEAQ (reference sequence). There are 19 residues in the CDR3. CDR3 DNA sequence: TGTGCCAGCAGCTTAGGGGCTAGCGGGAGAGGCGGTTCCTACAAGGAGCAGTTCTTC. Translation gives CASSLGASGRGGSYKEQFF.

This clonotype was detected a few times. This sequence joins TRBV11-2 and TRBJ2-7, with 12 bases that match TRBD2. The germline V gene encodes CDR1 SGHAT and CDR2 FQNNGV. V shed 1 base, J shed 1 base, and the junction held 5 bases outside the gene matches. The CDR3 runs 17 residues. The DNA for the CDR3 is TGTGCCAGCAGCTTAGGCACCGGGACTAGCGGGTCCTACGAGCAGTACTTC. Translation: CASSLGTGTSGSYEQYF.

The count of this clonotype is one. Because the CDR3 is missing its conserved closing phenylalanine or tryptophan, this is likely a read error. The chain couples TRBV11-3 to TRBJ2-2; D unclear. V was cut by 5 bases and J by 5 bases, with 12 bases left in between. The V gene's germline CDR1 is SGHNT and CDR2 YENEEA. The CDR3 extends over 14 amino acids. For the CDR3, the DNA is TGTGCCAGCAGCCTAGGCGACGTTACCGGGGAGCTGTTTTCT. Its protein product is CASSLGDVTGELFS.

This clonotype was recorded at least ten times. The chain combines TRBV11-1 with TRBJ2-2; 11 nucleotides match TRBD1. The CDR3 sequence is 14 residues long. Germline V gene sequence: CDR1 SGHAT, CDR2 FQDESV (reference sequence). V trimming: 8 bases; J trimming: 5 bases; junction bases outside the gene matches: 4. As DNA, the CDR3 is TGTGCCAGCGGCCGGGACAGGGGGACCGGGGAGCTGTTTTTT. Protein product: CASGRDRGTGELFF.

The chain recombines TRBV14 with TRBJ2-6; D is unclear. V gave up 4 bases and J gave up 2 bases, with 18 bases separating them. CDR3 length: 18 residues. Germline CDR1 and CDR2: SGHDN and FVKESK. The CDR3 DNA reads as TGTGCCAGCAGCCCGTACAAGGTTAGTATCCCTGGGGCCAACGTCCTGACTTTC. Its protein product is CASSPYKVSIPGANVLTF. Filled out from reference TRBV14 and TRBJ2-6, the complete variable domain reads EAGVTQFPSHSVIEKGQTVTLRCDPISGHDNLYWYRRVMGKEIKFLLHFVKESKQDESGMPNNRFLAERTGGTYSTLKVQPAELEDSGVYFCASSPYKVSIPGANVLTFGAGSRLTVL.

Many counts were recorded for this clonotype. The V and J genes are TRBV11-2 and TRBJ2-1, with TRBD2 as a possible D gene (6 bases). The CDR3 runs 12 residues. Trimming took off 4 bases at V and 10 bases at J, with 11 bases between the two ends. Germline CDR1 is SGHAT and CDR2 is FQNNGV. CDR3 DNA sequence: TGTGCCAGCAGCTGGGCGGGGAGGGAGCAGTTCTTC. Its translation is CASSWAGREQFF. Supplemented by reference TRBV11-2 and TRBJ2-1, the full variable domain reads EAGVAQSPRYKIIEKRQSVAFWCNPISGHATLYWYQQILGQGPKLLIQFQNNGVVDDSQLPKDRFSAERLKGVDSTLKIQPAKLEDSAVYLCASSWAGREQFFGPGTRLTVL.

Worth noting for this clonotype: A much larger clonotype is one base distant, so this may be a read error. The chain joins TRBV6-6 to TRBJ1-2; 7 nucleotides line up with TRBD1. CDR1 MNHNY and CDR2 SVGAGI come from the germline V gene (reference sequence). V dropped 4 bases and J dropped 8; count of bases not matched to a gene: 16. The CDR3 is 16 amino acids. In DNA, the CDR3 is TGTGCCAGCAGTTCATGGGGTCGGACAGGCTATGAAGGCTACACCTTC. Its translation: CASSSWGRTGYEGYTF.

As regards this clonotype: This may come from a read error, since a much larger clone is one base off. The chain is built from TRBV29-1 and TRBJ2-7; 7 bases line up with TRBD1. Germline V lookup: CDR1 SQVTM, CDR2 ANQGSEA. Trimming at V came to 6 bases and at J to 5 bases, leaving 10 bases not matched to a gene. CDR3 length: 13 amino acids. CDR3 loop: CSVVKGAPHEQYF. The CDR3, as DNA: TGCAGCGTGGTTAAGGGGGCCCCCCACGAGCAGTACTTC.

A note on this clonotype: At one end, the junction sequence differs from germline, possibly due to a read error. The chain joins TRBV11-2 to TRBJ2-7; 8 nucleotides align to TRBD2. The CDR3 covers 17 residues. Per germline, CDR1 SGHAT and CDR2 FQNNGV. For the CDR3, the DNA is TGTGCCAGCTGCTTAGGGTACAGGACTAGCAGCATGTACGAACAGTACTTC. Amino acids: CASCLGYRTSSMYEQYF.

This clonotype was observed a few times. The chain employs TRBV28 and TRBJ1-2; tentatively, D is TRBD1 (5 bases). CDR3 length: 14 amino acids. CDR1 and CDR2 from the germline V gene are MDHEN and SYDVKM. V lost 5 bases to trimming and J lost 8 bases, with 18 bases between them. The CDR3 here is CASSTPGRGDGYTF. In DNA form, the CDR3 reads TGTGCCAGCAGTACCCCGGGACGAGGTGACGGCTACACCTTC.

With regard to this clonotype: A read error may produce the germline difference seen at one junction end. This chain joins TRBV6-2 or TRBV6-3 and TRBJ2-3; no firm D call. From germline, CDR1 is MNHEY and CDR2 SVGEGT. The CDR3 spans 17 residues. The CDR3 nucleotides are TGTGCCAGCAGTTACCCTCACAAGAACCTTCGCTCAGATGCGCAGTATTTT. Translation gives CASSYPHKNLRSDAQYF.

This clonotype was seen at least ten times. This chain connects TRBV11-3 to TRBJ1-1; D is ambiguous. Trimming removed 0 bases from V and 1 base from J, with 3 bases in between. This CDR3 region has 13 residues. Germline values: CDR1 SGHNT, CDR2 YENEEA. Written as DNA, the CDR3 is TGTGCCAGCAGCTTAGAATCGAACACTGAAGCTTTCTTT. Its protein product is CASSLESNTEAFF.

Regarding this clonotype: The junction and the germline gene differ at one end; a read error may be behind it. The rearrangement joins TRBV24-1 to TRBJ2-2, with D possibly being TRBD1 (6 bases). The CDR3 runs 14 residues. The germline CDR1 and CDR2 sequences are KGHDR and SFDVKD. Here the CDR3 reads CAARAGVGTGELFF. DNA of the CDR3: TGTGCCGCCAGAGCAGGGGTCGGCACCGGGGAGCTGTTTTTT.

The chain carries TRBV7-9 and TRBJ1-2; D not certain. The CDR3 totals 11 residues. The germline V and J ends were trimmed by 6 bases and 6 bases, with 8 bases remaining between them. CDR1 is SEHNR, CDR2 FQNEAQ, per germline (reference sequence). The CDR3, as DNA: TGTGCCAGCAGAGGAGCTGATGGCTACACCTTC. This translates into CASRGADGYTF.

This clonotype has ten or more counts. The chain couples TRBV29-1 to TRBJ2-2; 9 bases match TRBD1. V was clipped by 7 bases and J by 3 bases; unmatched bases: 3. Germline CDR1 is SQVTM and CDR2 is ANQGSEA. CDR3 length equals 13 residues. The CDR3 DNA reads as TGCAGCGCCGGGACAGGGTACACCGGGGAGCTGTTTTTT. Translating it yields CSAGTGYTGELFF.

This clonotype was seen more than once but under ten times. The junction shows a germline mismatch at one end, possibly a read error. The chain couples TRBV4-3 to TRBJ2-5, with D possibly being TRBD1 or TRBD2 (5 bases each). The CDR3 covers 13 residues. Germline V gene sequence: CDR1 LGHNA, CDR2 YSLEER. DNA for the CDR3: TGCACCAGCAGCGTCCAGAGGGGAGAGACCCAGTACTTC. It encodes CTSSVQRGETQYF.

The rearrangement links TRBV6-5 to TRBJ2-1; D is possibly TRBD2 (6 bases). V was pared by 4 bases and J by 6 bases, with 19 bases between. This CDR3 is 16 amino acids long. Looked up from germline, CDR1 is MNHEY and CDR2 is SVGAGI. The CDR3 DNA follows: TGTGCCAGCAGTTTTATCGTAGCGGTCCCAGGCAATGAGCAGTTCTTC. This translates into CASSFIVAVPGNEQFF.